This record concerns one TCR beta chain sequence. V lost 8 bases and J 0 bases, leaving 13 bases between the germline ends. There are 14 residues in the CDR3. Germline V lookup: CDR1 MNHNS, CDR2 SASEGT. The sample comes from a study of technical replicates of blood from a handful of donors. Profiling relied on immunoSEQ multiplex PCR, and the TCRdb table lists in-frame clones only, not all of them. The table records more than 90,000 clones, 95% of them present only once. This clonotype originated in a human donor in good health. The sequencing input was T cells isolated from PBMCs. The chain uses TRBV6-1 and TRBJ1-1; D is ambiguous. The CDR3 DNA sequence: TGTGCCAGCGGACTGACGGGGATGAACACTGAAGCTTTCTTT. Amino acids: CASGLTGMNTEAFF.